What follows are 30 T cell receptor beta chains derived from one specimen sequenced in a study of human T cells and chemical hapten exposure (dated by TCRdb to the early 2020s). The library was obtained by RACE. For sequencing, a NextSeq 500 was employed. TCRdb reanalyzed the raw reads on its own, using fastp at Q25 for trimming and MiXCR for clone calling, and kept in-frame beta chains. When rows share a CDR3 protein, they turn into one entry using the most common DNA and genes. The sample yields 150,000 to 200,000 distinct CDR3 sequences; approximately 29% were counted once. Roughly 3% of the sample is in the top ten clones. The time point label for this specimen denotes: pre-sensitization, week 0. The sample's treatment or condition, from its label and the paper: therapeutic diphenylcyclopropenone sensitization with weekly scalp DPC. The material sequenced was whole blood, taken in connection with sensitization to the hapten diphenylcyclopropenone (DPC). The receptors originated from a woman aged 30 to 39 with alopecia areata. Some clones in this sample may be carry-over from other donors' samples.

The V call is TRBV7-6, the J call TRBJ2-2; D is possibly TRBD2 (5 bases). Germline CDR1 is SGHVS and CDR2 is FNYEAQ. The V end was cut by 0 bases, the J end by 0 bases, with 11 bases between. The CDR3 sequence is 17 residues long. CDR3 nucleotide sequence: TGTGCCAGCAGCTTAGCGTCCCGGGGAACGAACACCGGGGAGCTGTTTTTT. Protein product: CASSLASRGTNTGELFF.

The CDR3 DNA reads TGCAGTGTAAGATCAGATAGCAATCAGCCCCAGCATTTT. Protein: CSVRSDSNQPQHF. The chain employs TRBV20-1 and TRBJ1-5; D gene unclear. CDR3 length: 13 residues. The germline V gene encodes CDR1 DFQATT and CDR2 SNEGSKA (reference sequence). Trimming pared 7 bases from V and 0 bases from J, leaving 10 bases between.

This clonotype appeared a few times. The V call is TRBV28, the J call TRBJ1-5; a possible D gene is TRBD1 (5 bases). The germline CDR1 and CDR2 sequences are MDHEN and SYDVKM. V was cut by 3 bases and J by 3 bases, with 9 bases left in between. The CDR3 spans 14 residues. CDR3 residues: CASSFDSFNQPQHF. Written as DNA, the CDR3 is TGTGCCAGCAGTTTCGACAGTTTCAATCAGCCCCAGCATTTT.

As concerns this clonotype: An end of the junction does not agree with germline; a read error may underlie this. J is TRBJ1-5 and V is TRBV4-3, with a tentative D call TRBD1 (6 bases). In germline, CDR1 is LGHNA, CDR2 YSLEER. There are 15 residues in the CDR3. The chain's CDR3 is CASSHPGEGNQPQHF. In DNA form, the CDR3 reads TGTGCCAGCAGCCACCCAGGGGAAGGGAATCAGCCCCAGCATTTT.

This clonotype was counted a few times. The gene calls are TRBV12-3 or TRBV12-4 and TRBJ1-2; 11 bases fit TRBD1. The CDR3 is made up of 14 amino acids. The V gene end was trimmed by 5 bases and the J gene end by 5 bases; junction bases not matched to a gene: 4. CDR3 bases: TGTGCCAGCAGTGGGACAGGGGGGATATATGGCTACACCTTC. Amino acid sequence: CASSGTGGIYGYTF.

This chain uses TRBV5-1 with TRBJ2-7; D perhaps matches TRBD1 (5 bases). The ends were cut back, 5 bases at V and 5 bases at J, with 14 bases in the middle. Germline V gene data show CDR1 as SGHRS and CDR2 as YFSETQ. The CDR3 runs 13 residues. Written as DNA, the CDR3 is TGCGCCAGCAGACCAGGGTCGGTGGACGAGCAGTACTTC. Amino acids: CASRPGSVDEQYF.

The rearrangement joins TRBV15 to TRBJ1-6; no definite D call. This CDR3 has 12 amino acids. CDR1 LNHNV and CDR2 YYDKDF come from the germline V gene (reference sequence). Trimming left V 3 bases short and J 13 bases short, with 10 bases between. The CDR3 protein is CATSSLFSPLHF. CDR3 nucleotide sequence: TGTGCCACCAGCAGCTTATTTTCTCCCCTCCACTTT.

The gene calls are TRBV7-2 and TRBJ1-1, with a weak D call TRBD1 (5 bases). The V gene lost 1 base and the J gene lost 1 base, with 13 bases spanning the gap. The CDR3 extends over 16 amino acids. Germline lookup yields CDR1 SGHTA and CDR2 FQGNSA. This CDR3 is CASSLGAGTPNTEAFF. In DNA, the CDR3 is TGTGCCAGCAGCTTAGGGGCCGGGACCCCGAACACTGAAGCTTTCTTT.

This sequence joins TRBV29-1 and TRBJ2-7; D may be TRBD1 or TRBD2 (5 bases each). This CDR3 comprises 13 residues. The ends were cut back, 3 bases at V and 0 bases at J, with 9 bases in the middle. Germline values: CDR1 SQVTM, CDR2 ANQGSEA. CDR3 amino acids: CSVDGDGSYEQYF. Here the CDR3 DNA reads TGCAGCGTTGATGGGGACGGCTCCTACGAGCAGTACTTC.

This chain connects TRBV2 to TRBJ1-2, with D unclear. The CDR3 runs to 14 residues. V was pared by 3 bases and J by 0 bases, with 8 bases between. The germline V gene encodes CDR1 SNHLY and CDR2 FYNNEI. CDR3 DNA sequence: TGTGCCAGCAGTGAGAGCGGCGCTAACTATGGCTACACCTTC. Encoded protein: CASSESGANYGYTF.

This clonotype has a handful of counts. V and J are TRBV12-3 or TRBV12-4 and TRBJ2-2, with D possibly being TRBD1 (6 bases). This CDR3 comprises 14 residues. V lost 2 bases and J lost 6, with 10 bases in between. In DNA form, the CDR3 reads TGTGCCAGCAGTTTACGACAGGCAGCCGGGGAGCTGTTTTTT. It yields the protein CASSLRQAAGELFF.

The chain joins TRBV2 to TRBJ2-7, with D hard to call. V was shortened by 5 bases and J by 4 bases, with 12 bases between the two germline ends. This CDR3 comprises 13 residues. The germline CDR1 and CDR2 sequences are SNHLY and FYNNEI. The CDR3: CASSPEDTYEQYF. The CDR3 nucleotides are TGTGCCAGCAGTCCTGAAGACACATACGAGCAGTACTTC.

The chain couples TRBV10-3 to TRBJ2-1, with 10 nucleotides matching TRBD2. The CDR3 spans 16 residues. Trimming at V came to 3 bases and at J to 6 bases, leaving 8 bases not matched to a gene. CDR1 is ENHRY and CDR2 is SYGVKD in the germline V gene. CDR3 sequence: CAISETTSGTSNEQFF. In DNA form, the CDR3 reads TGTGCCATCAGTGAAACCACTAGCGGGACGTCCAATGAGCAGTTCTTC.

This clonotype was picked up many times. The rearrangement links TRBV11-2 to TRBJ1-5; the D is unclear. This CDR3 has 14 amino acids. Germline V gene data show CDR1 as SGHAT and CDR2 as FQNNGV. Between the trimmed V and J ends, which lost 3 bases and 3 bases, there was a span of 9 bases. CDR3 residues: CASSFLPPNQPQHF. The CDR3 DNA reads as TGTGCCAGCAGCTTCCTCCCCCCCAATCAGCCCCAGCATTTT.

This clonotype was seen a handful of times. The CDR3: CASSVEGGEQYF. In DNA, the CDR3 is TGTGCCAGCAGCGTAGAGGGAGGCGAGCAGTACTTC. The V gene is TRBV9, the J gene TRBJ2-7, with D possibly being TRBD2 (6 bases). The germline CDR1 and CDR2 sequences are SGDLS and YYNGEE. The V and J ends lost 0 bases and 6 bases respectively, with 7 bases between them. The CDR3 runs 12 residues.

This clonotype was picked up a small number of times. The genes are TRBV4-2 and TRBJ1-1; 7 bases agree with TRBD1. CDR1 is LGHNA and CDR2 is YNFKEQ in the germline V gene. V lost 6 bases and J lost 1; bases outside the gene matches: 2. The CDR3 extends over 13 amino acids. The CDR3 DNA reads as TGTGCCAGCAGGGGACAGCCGAACACTGAAGCTTTCTTT. Its protein is CASRGQPNTEAFF.

J is TRBJ1-6 and V is TRBV2, with D hard to call. This CDR3 has 14 amino acids. The V end lost 7 bases, the J end lost 10 bases, and 17 bases lay between the germline ends. Germline V CDR1 and CDR2: SNHLY, FYNNEI. The chain's CDR3 is CASKGLGSGSPLHF. CDR3 coding DNA: TGTGCCAGCAAAGGTTTGGGGTCGGGGTCACCCCTCCACTTT. Supplemented by reference TRBV2 and TRBJ1-6, the full variable domain reads EPEVTQTPSHQVTQMGQEVILRCVPISNHLYFYWYRQILGQKVEFLVSFYNNEISEKSEIFDDQFSVERPDGSNFTLKIRSTKLEDSAMYFCASKGLGSGSPLHFGNGTRLTVT.

This chain joins TRBV18 and TRBJ2-5; 7 bases align to TRBD2. The V gene end was trimmed by 2 bases and the J gene end by 0 bases; junction bases not matched to a gene: 3. Germline values: CDR1 KGHSH, CDR2 LQKENI. The CDR3 covers 15 residues. Here the CDR3 reads CASSPAGVYQETQYF. CDR3 coding DNA: TGTGCCAGCTCACCAGCGGGGGTATACCAAGAGACCCAGTACTTC.

V is TRBV5-5 and J is TRBJ1-6; TRBD1 matches 10 bases. The CDR3 covers 15 residues. Germline CDR1 is SGHKS and CDR2 is YYEKEE (reference sequence). Trimming took 4 bases from V and 9 from J; bases not matched to a gene: 7. The DNA of the CDR3 is TGTGCCAGCAGCGTGGTCCGGGACAGGGGTTCACCCCTCCACTTT. Protein sequence: CASSVVRDRGSPLHF.

This clonotype came up a few times. V gene TRBV4-1 combines with J gene TRBJ1-1; 7 bases match TRBD1. J lost 7 bases, V lost 4 bases, and 6 bases had no gene match. The CDR3 sequence is 13 residues long. In germline, CDR1 is MGHRA, CDR2 YSYEKL. In nucleotides, the CDR3 is TGCGCCAGCAGCCTTGACGGGGACAGTGAAGCTTTCTTT. Translating gives CASSLDGDSEAFF.

This clonotype appeared a few times. CDR3 sequence reads: CASSQDGAGSEQFF. CDR3 DNA sequence: TGCGCCAGCAGCCAAGATGGTGCGGGTTCTGAGCAGTTCTTC. The J gene is TRBJ2-1, the V gene TRBV4-3; D perhaps matches TRBD2 (5 bases). Germline V CDR1 and CDR2: LGHNA, YSLEER. The CDR3 is 14 amino acids. The germline V and J ends were trimmed by 0 bases and 9 bases, with 12 bases remaining between them.

The chain carries TRBV2 and TRBJ2-2; possibly TRBD2 for D (6 bases). From germline, CDR1 is SNHLY and CDR2 FYNNEI. The CDR3 has 15 residues. V was clipped by 2 bases and J by 3 bases, with 10 bases between them. This CDR3 is CASSESGVYTGELFF. CDR3 nucleotide sequence: TGTGCCAGCAGTGAATCGGGGGTATACACCGGGGAGCTGTTTTTT. Variable domain in full (rest from reference TRBV2 and TRBJ2-2): EPEVTQTPSHQVTQMGQEVILRCVPISNHLYFYWYRQILGQKVEFLVSFYNNEISEKSEIFDDQFSVERPDGSNFTLKIRSTKLEDSAMYFCASSESGVYTGELFFGEGSRLTVL.

The chain couples TRBV4-2 to TRBJ2-3; TRBD2 matches at 8 bases. This CDR3 region has 17 residues. With V trimmed by 0 bases and J by 5 bases, 10 bases remained unmatched. Germline V gene lookup returns CDR1 LGHNA and CDR2 YNFKEQ. The CDR3, as DNA: TGTGCCAGCAGCCAAGATGGGGCCGCGGGGGGAGGAGATACGCAGTATTTT. Protein product: CASSQDGAAGGGDTQYF.

This clonotype was picked up a small number of times. V and J are TRBV6-6 and TRBJ2-3; maybe TRBD2 (6 bases). Looked up from germline, CDR1 is MNHNY and CDR2 is SVGAGI (reference sequence). V was trimmed by 0 bases and J by 5 bases, leaving 18 bases between them. This CDR3 is built from 17 residues. CDR3: CASSYSRLGLVQDTQYF. CDR3 nucleotide sequence: TGTGCCAGCAGTTACTCGCGACTGGGACTCGTCCAAGATACGCAGTATTTT.

The chain employs TRBV4-1 and TRBJ2-7; 7 bases are shared with TRBD2. V was clipped by 0 bases and J by 4 bases; unmatched bases: 6. The CDR3 runs 15 residues. The germline gives CDR1 MGHRA, CDR2 YSYEKL. For the CDR3, the DNA is TGCGCCAGCAGCCAAGATTTGAGCGGGACGTACGAGCAGTACTTC. Amino acid sequence: CASSQDLSGTYEQYF.

This clonotype was counted only a few times. The CDR3, as DNA: TGCGCCAGCAGCCAGACGCTAGCGGGGGCTCTATCCGGGGAGCTGTTTTTT. Residues: CASSQTLAGALSGELFF. V and J are TRBV4-3 and TRBJ2-2, with TRBD2 matching 10 bases. The junction had 10 bases not matched to a gene; V was cut back by 3 bases and J by 6 bases. Germline V gene sequence: CDR1 LGHNA, CDR2 YSLEER. This CDR3 has 17 residues.

To note about this clonotype: A much larger clone differs from this one at a single base, so this may be a read error. J is TRBJ1-2 and V is TRBV4-2, with TRBD1 as a possible D gene (5 bases). The germline CDR1 and CDR2 sequences are LGHNA and YNFKEQ. Trimming took 1 base from V and 4 from J, leaving 7 bases between them. This CDR3 contains 13 residues. The DNA of the CDR3 is TGTGCCAGCAGCCAAGGACAGTCCTATGGCTACACCTTC. Translated, it gives CASSQGQSYGYTF.

The chain links TRBV28 to TRBJ1-2; tentative D call: TRBD1 (5 bases). The V and J ends lost 3 bases and 8 bases respectively, with 10 bases between them. Germline-derived CDR1 and CDR2 are MDHEN and SYDVKM. The CDR3 loop spans 12 amino acids. In nucleotides, the CDR3 is TGTGCCAGCAGTTTTGGGGCTCGAGGCTACACCTTC. Its translation is CASSFGARGYTF.

V and J are TRBV28 and TRBJ1-5, with D unclear. The germline V and J ends were trimmed by 1 base and 0 bases, with 7 bases remaining between them. The CDR3 totals 15 residues. The germline gives CDR1 MDHEN, CDR2 SYDVKM. CDR3 in amino acids: CASSLYQLSNQPQHF. The DNA for the CDR3 is TGTGCCAGCAGTTTATATCAGCTTAGCAATCAGCCCCAGCATTTT.

The V and J genes are TRBV7-2 and TRBJ1-2; D ambiguous. The CDR3 is 12 amino acids. In germline, CDR1 is SGHTA, CDR2 FQGNSA. V lost 3 bases to trimming and J lost 6 bases, with 8 bases between them. The DNA of the CDR3 is TGTGCCAGCAGCTTGAGGAGGGATGGCTACACCTTC. This codes for CASSLRRDGYTF.